Listed below are T cell receptor beta chains from one sample, sequenced in a study of cytomegalovirus exposure and HLA in healthy donors. TCRdb's table, derived via immunoSEQ multiplex PCR, lists solely in-frame clones and lacks some. The sample lists roughly 120,000 clones, about four fifths seen once, with approximately 10% in the top ten. Sequenced sample: PBMCs. These receptor sequences come from a male donor in good health and CMV-seropositive. The CDR3 runs from the conserved cysteine through the conserved F or W. D genes are given only for firm matches. Not all rows give a size; the values are once, few, many and, for expanded clones, a class.

DNA | CDR3 | length | D | J | V | size
TGTGCCAGCAGCTCACGGGGGGGTATCAAGGAGACCCAGTACTTC | CASSSRGGIKETQYF | 15 | TRBD2 | TRBJ2-5 | TRBV7-9 | .
TGTGCCAGCAGCCCGGACACTTCCTACGAGCAGTACTTC | CASSPDTSYEQYF | 13 | . | TRBJ2-7 | TRBV14 | .
TGTGCCAGCAGCCCGCAAGGGAGGGATACGCAGTATTTT | CASSPQGRDTQYF | 13 | . | TRBJ2-3 | TRBV11-3 | .
TGTGCCATCAGCGGCAGGTTTAGCTCCTACGAGCAGTACTTC | CAISGRFSSYEQYF | 14 | . | TRBJ2-7 | TRBV10-3 | .
TGTGCCAGCAGTGCAAATCGGGTAATGCAGCCCCAGCATTTT | CASSANRVMQPQHF | 14 | . | TRBJ1-5 | TRBV27 | .
TGTGCCAGCAGCTTAGCTAGCGGGAGGGGGGCCTACGAGCAGTACTTC | CASSLASGRGAYEQYF | 16 | TRBD2 | TRBJ2-7 | TRBV7-2 | .
TGTGCCAGCAGCTTAGGGGCGTTCAATGAGCAGTTCTTC | CASSLGAFNEQFF | 13 | . | TRBJ2-1 | TRBV7-9 | .
TGCGCCAGCAGCTTGGGGCCGGGGGTAGGCGAGCAGTACTTC | CASSLGPGVGEQYF | 14 | . | TRBJ2-7 | TRBV5-1 | once
TGTGCCAGTAGTGATAACGGGGGGGCCAACGTCCTGACTTTC | CASSDNGGANVLTF | 14 | . | TRBJ2-6 | TRBV19 | .
TGCGCCAGCAGCTTGAGGGGTAGCGGGGAAAGTGTTAGGACAGATACGCAGTATTTT | CASSLRGSGESVRTDTQYF | 19 | TRBD2 | TRBJ2-3 | TRBV5-1 | .
TGCGCCAGCAACCAAGGGGGCGCCGGGGAGCTGTTTTTT | CASNQGGAGELFF | 13 | TRBD1 | TRBJ2-2 | TRBV5-1 | .
TGTGCCAGCAGCCTAAAGTTACAGGGGGCAGACTACAATGAGCAGTTCTTC | CASSLKLQGADYNEQFF | 17 | TRBD1 | TRBJ2-1 | TRBV7-9 | .
TGCGCCAGCAGCCTCGGGACAGGGAACAATGGCTACACCTTC | CASSLGTGNNGYTF | 14 | TRBD1 | TRBJ1-2 | TRBV4-3 | .
TGTGCCAGCACACCACAGGGGGATCTACCCTACGAGCAGTACTTC | CASTPQGDLPYEQYF | 15 | TRBD1 | TRBJ2-7 | TRBV28 | .
TGTGCCAGCAGCCAAGATGGGAACGGGAGGTTAGATACGCAGTATTTT | CASSQDGNGRLDTQYF | 16 | TRBD2 | TRBJ2-3 | TRBV4-2 | .
TGTGCCTGGTCAGGGGGACCGGGCCTTAACTATGGCTACACCTTC | CAWSGGPGLNYGYTF | 15 | TRBD1 | TRBJ1-2 | TRBV30 | .
TGTGCCTGGAGGGCGAGACTAGCGGCCTACAATGAGCAGTTCTTC | CAWRARLAAYNEQFF | 15 | TRBD2 | TRBJ2-1 | TRBV30 | .
TGCGCCAGCAGCGAACAGTTGCACGAGCAGTACTTC | CASSEQLHEQYF | 12 | . | TRBJ2-7 | TRBV5-1 | few
TGTGCCTGGAGCCGAAGGGAGCGGCGGGAGCAGTTCTTC | CAWSRRERREQFF | 13 | . | TRBJ2-1 | TRBV30 | .
TGCAGCGTTCGTAAGGGGGGGAACGGGGGACGTCTTGGGATTCAGTACTTC | CSVRKGGNGGRLGIQYF | 17 | . | TRBJ2-4 | TRBV29-1 | .
TGCGCCAGCAGCCAAGTAGATAGGCGGGAGGGACGCAATGAGCAGTTCTTC | CASSQVDRREGRNEQFF | 17 | TRBD2 | TRBJ2-1 | TRBV4-3 | .
TGTGCCAGCAGCTTATTAGCGGGCCCGTTAACCTACGAGCAGTACTTC | CASSLLAGPLTYEQYF | 16 | TRBD2 | TRBJ2-7 | TRBV7-9 | .
TGTGCCAGCAGTCTACAGCGGGAGACAACCAAAAACATTCAGTACTTC | CASSLQRETTKNIQYF | 16 | TRBD2 | TRBJ2-4 | TRBV28 | .
TGTGCCAGCAGCCTCACGGCAGGAAAACTGTTTTTT | CASSLTAGKLFF | 12 | . | TRBJ1-4 | TRBV14 | .
TGTGCCAGCAGTGGGGGCCTTCTAGGGGCCCAGTACTTC | CASSGGLLGAQYF | 13 | . | TRBJ2-5 | TRBV6-5 | .
TGCGCCAGCAGCCAAGTGATCGGGAGGCAACAAGAGACCCAGTACTTC | CASSQVIGRQQETQYF | 16 | TRBD2 | TRBJ2-5 | TRBV4-1 | few
TGTGCCAGCTTGGGGGGGGCCGGGGGACAAAAGACCCAGTACTTC | CASLGGAGGQKTQYF | 15 | . | TRBJ2-5 | TRBV6-6 | .
TGTGCCAGCAGCTTAGGAGTACGGACCGGGGAGCTGTTTTTT | CASSLGVRTGELFF | 14 | . | TRBJ2-2 | TRBV11-2 | .
TGTGCCAGCAGCCGCAGGGAACCTTACGAGCAGTACTTC | CASSRREPYEQYF | 13 | . | TRBJ2-7 | TRBV14 | .
TGTGCCAGAAGAGGACAACCGAACACTGAAGCTTTCTTT | CARRGQPNTEAFF | 13 | . | TRBJ1-1 | TRBV2 | few
TGTGCCAGCAGCGTAACGGCACAGGGGGCGCTTGACTATGGCTACACCTTC | CASSVTAQGALDYGYTF | 17 | TRBD1 | TRBJ1-2 | TRBV9 | .
TGTGCCAGCATCGACCCTCCAGGGAACACTGAAGCTTTCTTT | CASIDPPGNTEAFF | 14 | . | TRBJ1-1 | TRBV28 | few
TGTGCCAGCAGCCACGACTTTGCGGCCAGTTTCAATTCACCCCTCCACTTT | CASSHDFAASFNSPLHF | 17 | . | TRBJ1-6 | TRBV27 | .
TGTGCCAGCAGCTTAGGACTAGCGGGTGATCGTGAGCAGTTCTTC | CASSLGLAGDREQFF | 15 | TRBD2 | TRBJ2-1 | TRBV5-6 | .
TGTGCCAGCAGCTTAGGACTAGCGGGTGCCTCCTACAATGAGCAGTTCTTC | CASSLGLAGASYNEQFF | 17 | TRBD2 | TRBJ2-1 | TRBV7-6 | .
TGCGCCAGCAGCCAAGATCAAATAGGGAAGGGGAATTCACCCCTCCACTTT | CASSQDQIGKGNSPLHF | 17 | . | TRBJ1-6 | TRBV4-3 | .
TGCGCCAGCAGCCAAGATCGCGCCAGGGGGGAGGGCTACACCTTC | CASSQDRARGEGYTF | 15 | TRBD1 | TRBJ1-2 | TRBV4-1 | .
TGCGCCAGCAGCTCCGGGACAGCCCACCAAGAGACCCAGTACTTC | CASSSGTAHQETQYF | 15 | TRBD1 | TRBJ2-5 | TRBV5-1 | once
TGTGCCTGGAGTGTCGGGGACAGGGCCTACAATGAGCAGTTCTTC | CAWSVGDRAYNEQFF | 15 | TRBD1 | TRBJ2-1 | TRBV30 | .
TGTGCCAGCAGTGAACCCACTAGCGGGACTAATAGCACCGGGGAGCTGTTTTTT | CASSEPTSGTNSTGELFF | 18 | TRBD2 | TRBJ2-2 | TRBV2 | once
TGCAGTGCTAGAGGAGGCTACGAGCAGTACTTC | CSARGGYEQYF | 11 | . | TRBJ2-7 | TRBV20-1 | .
TGCAGCGCTCCACTCAATGAGCCCTACAATGAGCAGTTCTTC | CSAPLNEPYNEQFF | 14 | . | TRBJ2-1 | TRBV29-1 | .
TGCGCCAGCAGCCAAGACGGGGGGCTAAACGAGCAGTACTTC | CASSQDGGLNEQYF | 14 | . | TRBJ2-7 | TRBV4-3 | .
TGTGCCAGCAGTAGACAGGGGGTCCTTTGGGAGCAGTTCTTC | CASSRQGVLWEQFF | 14 | TRBD1 | TRBJ2-1 | TRBV27 | .
TGTGCCAGCAGCTTAGTGGGGCGGATGGACGAGCAGTACTTC | CASSLVGRMDEQYF | 14 | . | TRBJ2-7 | TRBV7-2 | .
TGTGCCAGCAGCTTAGGCTCATACAGGTTACCCAGCAATCAGCCCCAGCATTTT | CASSLGSYRLPSNQPQHF | 18 | . | TRBJ1-5 | TRBV7-8 | .